This record looks at one TCR beta chain sequence and its context. Its specificity is not known. This specimen comes from a study of beta chain features in type 1 diabetes. Study outcomes and limitations: TCRB CDR3s from Type 1 diabetes patients were moderately but significantly shorter in all four CD4+ subsets. The study left unresolved whether HLA type influences TCRB rearrangement.

All sorted populations exceeded 95% purity. Expressed TCRB transcripts got sequenced, as all isolated RNA was reverse transcribed. Generated by immunoSEQ multiplex PCR, the TCRdb table keeps only in-frame clones and is missing some. This sample has 200,000 to 250,000 clones, with around 16% found just once. The sample taken for sequencing was naive CD4+ T cells from blood. The sequence was obtained from a young man with type 1 diabetes.

In nucleotides, the CDR3 is TGTGCCTGGAGCTACAGGGACCAGTACTTC. It is translated as CAWSYRDQYF. The rearrangement links TRBV30 to TRBJ2-5; D is perhaps TRBD1 (6 bases). Trimming shortened V by 3 bases and J by 10 bases, and 9 bases separated the two germline ends. There are 10 residues in the CDR3. The V gene's germline CDR1 is GTSNPN and CDR2 SVGIG (reference sequence).